This note documents a single T cell receptor (beta chain) sequence. The antigen remains unidentified. The V and J ends lost 4 bases and 0 bases, in that order; junction bases with no gene match: 7. Germline V lookup: CDR1 SGDLS, CDR2 YYNGEE. CDR3 size: 17 residues. The sample belongs to a study of beta chain features in type 1 diabetes. Sequencing targeted expressed TCRB transcripts, as all isolated RNA had been reverse transcribed. Libraries were prepared by immunoSEQ multiplex PCR; TCRdb keeps only in-frame clonotypes and omits some of them. The sample lists roughly 47,000 clones, approximately 44% occurring once. Broader study findings: In every one of the four CD4+ subsets, TCRB CDR3s were moderately but significantly shorter in Type 1 diabetes patients.

This TCR came from a man between 25 and 39 years old with type 1 diabetes. Sequencing was performed on stem cell memory CD4+ T cells from blood. V gene TRBV9 combines with J gene TRBJ2-6; 7 nucleotides agree with TRBD1. This chain's CDR3 is CASSRQGLSSGANVLTF. CDR3 bases: TGTGCCAGCAGCCGACAGGGCCTGAGCTCTGGGGCCAACGTCCTGACTTTC.